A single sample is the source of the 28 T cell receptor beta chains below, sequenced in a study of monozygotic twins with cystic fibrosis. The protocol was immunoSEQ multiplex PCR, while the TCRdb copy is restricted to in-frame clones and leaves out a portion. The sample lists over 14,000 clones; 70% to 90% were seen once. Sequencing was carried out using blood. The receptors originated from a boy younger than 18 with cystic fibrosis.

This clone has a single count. CDR3 sequence: CASSQEQTESSGNTIYF. DNA of the CDR3: TGCGCCAGCAGCCAAGAACAGACTGAGAGCTCTGGAAACACCATATATTTT. This chain connects TRBV4-1 to TRBJ1-3, with D uncertain. The germline V gene encodes CDR1 MGHRA and CDR2 YSYEKL. The CDR3 spans 17 residues. V was cut by 0 bases and J by 0 bases, with 12 bases left in between.

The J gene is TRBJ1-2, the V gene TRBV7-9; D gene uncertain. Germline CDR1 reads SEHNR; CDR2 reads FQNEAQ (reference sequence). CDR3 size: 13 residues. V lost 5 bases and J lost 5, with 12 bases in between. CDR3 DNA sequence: TGTGCCAGCAGCCTATCCGTCCGATATGGCTACACCTTC. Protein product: CASSLSVRYGYTF.

The CDR3 DNA sequence: TGTGCCAGCAGCCCTTGGGGGTCCTATAGCAATCAGCCCCAGCATTTT. It translates to CASSPWGSYSNQPQHF. The chain is built from TRBV5-6 and TRBJ1-5; D might be TRBD1 (5 bases). Looked up from germline, CDR1 is SGHDT and CDR2 is YYEEEE. This CDR3 is built from 16 residues. V was shortened by 4 bases and J by 0 bases, with 14 bases between the two germline ends.

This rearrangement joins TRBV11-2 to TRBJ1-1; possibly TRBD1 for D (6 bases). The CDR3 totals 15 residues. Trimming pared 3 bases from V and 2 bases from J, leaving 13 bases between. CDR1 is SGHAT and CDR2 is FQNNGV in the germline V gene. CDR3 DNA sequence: TGTGCCAGCAGCTTCAGGGGATCGCTCAACACTGAAGCTTTCTTT. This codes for CASSFRGSLNTEAFF.

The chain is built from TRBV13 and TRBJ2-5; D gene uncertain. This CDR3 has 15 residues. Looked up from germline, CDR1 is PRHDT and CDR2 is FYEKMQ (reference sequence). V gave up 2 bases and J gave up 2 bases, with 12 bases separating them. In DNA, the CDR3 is TGTGCCAGCAGCTTATCTGGTCAGACACAAGAGACCCAGTACTTC. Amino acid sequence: CASSLSGQTQETQYF.

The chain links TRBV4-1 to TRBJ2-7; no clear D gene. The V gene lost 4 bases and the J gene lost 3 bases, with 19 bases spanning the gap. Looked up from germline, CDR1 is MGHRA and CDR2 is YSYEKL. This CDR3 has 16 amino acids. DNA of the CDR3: TGCGCCAGCAGCCCAAGACCATTGCGGAACCGCTACGAGCAGTACTTC. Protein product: CASSPRPLRNRYEQYF.

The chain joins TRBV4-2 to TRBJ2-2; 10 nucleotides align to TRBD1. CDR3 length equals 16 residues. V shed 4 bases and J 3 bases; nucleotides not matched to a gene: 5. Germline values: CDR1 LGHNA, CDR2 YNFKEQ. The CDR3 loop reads CASSRSTGGYTGELFF. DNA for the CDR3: TGTGCCAGCAGCCGGTCGACAGGGGGCTACACCGGGGAGCTGTTTTTT.

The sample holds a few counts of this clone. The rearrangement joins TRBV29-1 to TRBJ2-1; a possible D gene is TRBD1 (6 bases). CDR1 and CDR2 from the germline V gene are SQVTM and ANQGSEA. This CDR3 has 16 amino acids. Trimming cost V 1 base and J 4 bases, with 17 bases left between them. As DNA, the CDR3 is TGCAGCGTTGAAGGAGGGGACACTCAGGCTTACAATGAGCAGTTCTTC. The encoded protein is CSVEGGDTQAYNEQFF.

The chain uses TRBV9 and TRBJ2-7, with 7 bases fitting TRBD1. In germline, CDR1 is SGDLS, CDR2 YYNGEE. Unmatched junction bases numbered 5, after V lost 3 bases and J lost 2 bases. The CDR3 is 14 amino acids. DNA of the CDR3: TGTGCCAGCAGCGCCAGGACAGGTACCTACGAGCAGTACTTC. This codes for CASSARTGTYEQYF.

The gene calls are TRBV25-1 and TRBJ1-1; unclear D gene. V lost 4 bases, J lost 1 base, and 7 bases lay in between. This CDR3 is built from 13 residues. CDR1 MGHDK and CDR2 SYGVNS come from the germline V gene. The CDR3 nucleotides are TGTGCCAGCAGTGGGCAGCGGAACACTGAAGCTTTCTTT. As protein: CASSGQRNTEAFF.

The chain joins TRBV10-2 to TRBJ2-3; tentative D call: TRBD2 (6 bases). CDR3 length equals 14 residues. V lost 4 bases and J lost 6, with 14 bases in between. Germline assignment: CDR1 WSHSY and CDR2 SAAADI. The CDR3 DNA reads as TGCGCCAGCAGTGGCGGGGCAGTTATGGATACGCAGTATTTT. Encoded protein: CASSGGAVMDTQYF.

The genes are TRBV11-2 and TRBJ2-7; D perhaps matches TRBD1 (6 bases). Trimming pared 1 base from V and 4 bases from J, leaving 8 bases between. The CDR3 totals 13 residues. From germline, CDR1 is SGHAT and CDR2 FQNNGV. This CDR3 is CASSLGQVYEQYF. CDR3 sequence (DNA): TGTGCCAGCAGCTTAGGACAGGTTTACGAGCAGTACTTC.

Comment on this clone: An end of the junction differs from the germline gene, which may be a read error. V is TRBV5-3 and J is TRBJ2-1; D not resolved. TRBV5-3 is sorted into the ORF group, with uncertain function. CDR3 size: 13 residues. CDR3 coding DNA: TGCGCCAGCCATACCCCGGAAGAAGGTGTTAAGTTCTTC. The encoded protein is CASHTPEEGVKFF.

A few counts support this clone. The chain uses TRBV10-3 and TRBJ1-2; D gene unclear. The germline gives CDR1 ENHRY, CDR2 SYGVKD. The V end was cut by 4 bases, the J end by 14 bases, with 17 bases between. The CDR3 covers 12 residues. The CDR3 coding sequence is TGTGCCATCAGTGTCACCCTACTCGACGTTACCTTC. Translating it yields CAISVTLLDVTF.

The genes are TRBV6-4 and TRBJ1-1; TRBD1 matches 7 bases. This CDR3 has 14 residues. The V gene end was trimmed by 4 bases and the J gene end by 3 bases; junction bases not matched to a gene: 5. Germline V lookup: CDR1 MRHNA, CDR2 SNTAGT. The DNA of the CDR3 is TGTGCCAGCAGTGTTCAGGGGGGAGACACTGAAGCTTTCTTT. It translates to CASSVQGGDTEAFF.

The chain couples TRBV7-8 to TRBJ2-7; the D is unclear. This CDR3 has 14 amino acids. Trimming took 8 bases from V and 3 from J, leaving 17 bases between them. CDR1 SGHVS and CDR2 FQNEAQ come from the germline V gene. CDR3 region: CASSPAGTNYEQYF. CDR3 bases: TGTGCCAGCTCCCCTGCCGGCACCAACTACGAGCAGTACTTC.

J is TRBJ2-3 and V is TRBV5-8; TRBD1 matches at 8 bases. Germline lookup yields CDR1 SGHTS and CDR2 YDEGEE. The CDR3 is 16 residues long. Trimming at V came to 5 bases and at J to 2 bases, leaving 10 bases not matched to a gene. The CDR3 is CASRRGQGWDTDTQYF. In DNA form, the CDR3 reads TGTGCCAGCAGGCGAGGACAGGGATGGGACACAGATACGCAGTATTTT.

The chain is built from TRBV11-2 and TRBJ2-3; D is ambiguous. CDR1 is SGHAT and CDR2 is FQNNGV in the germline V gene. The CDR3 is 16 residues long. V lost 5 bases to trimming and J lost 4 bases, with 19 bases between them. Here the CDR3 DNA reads TGTGCCAGCAGCCCTACCCCCGGGCCTCGGCCAGATACGCAGTATTTT. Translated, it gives CASSPTPGPRPDTQYF. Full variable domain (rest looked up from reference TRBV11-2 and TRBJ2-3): EAGVAQSPRYKIIEKRQSVAFWCNPISGHATLYWYQQILGQGPKLLIQFQNNGVVDDSQLPKDRFSAERLKGVDSTLKIQPAKLEDSAVYLCASSPTPGPRPDTQYFGPGTRLTVL.

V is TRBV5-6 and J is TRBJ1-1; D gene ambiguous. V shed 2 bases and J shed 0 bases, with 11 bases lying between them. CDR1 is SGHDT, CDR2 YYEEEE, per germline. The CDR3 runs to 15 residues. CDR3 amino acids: CASSFLGPMNTEAFF. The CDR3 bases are TGTGCCAGCAGCTTCCTCGGACCGATGAACACTGAAGCTTTCTTT.

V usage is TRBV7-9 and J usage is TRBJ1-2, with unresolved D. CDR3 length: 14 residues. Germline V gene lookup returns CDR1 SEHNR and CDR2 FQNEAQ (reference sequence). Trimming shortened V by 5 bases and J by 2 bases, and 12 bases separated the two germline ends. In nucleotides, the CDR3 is TGTGCCAGCAGCGGGCCGTCAAACAACTATGGCTACACCTTC. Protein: CASSGPSNNYGYTF.

CDR3 residues: CASSPGRANQPQHF. DNA for the CDR3: TGTGCCAGCAGTCCTGGCAGGGCTAATCAGCCCCAGCATTTT. The rearrangement uses TRBV28 and TRBJ1-5, with D tentatively TRBD1 (5 bases). Germline V gives CDR1 MDHEN, CDR2 SYDVKM. With 5 bases removed from V and 4 bases from J, the gap between germline ends came to 12 bases. The CDR3 has 14 residues.

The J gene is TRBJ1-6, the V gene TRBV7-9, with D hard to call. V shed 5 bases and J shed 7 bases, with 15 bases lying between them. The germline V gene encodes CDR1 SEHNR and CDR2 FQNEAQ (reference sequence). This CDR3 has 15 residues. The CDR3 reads CASSPLELANSPLHF. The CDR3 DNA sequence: TGTGCCAGCAGCCCCCTGGAGCTAGCGAATTCACCCCTCCACTTT. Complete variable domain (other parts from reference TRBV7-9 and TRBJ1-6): DTGVSQNPRHKITKRGQNVTFRCDPISEHNRLYWYRQTLGQGPEFLTYFQNEAQLEKSRLLSDRFSAERPKGSFSTLEIQRTEQGDSAMYLCASSPLELANSPLHFGNGTRLTVT.

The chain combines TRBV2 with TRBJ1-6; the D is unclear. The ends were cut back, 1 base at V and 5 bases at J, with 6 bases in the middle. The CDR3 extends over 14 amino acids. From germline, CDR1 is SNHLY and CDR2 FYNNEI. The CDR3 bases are TGTGCCAGCAGTGAAGTGGCGGATAATTCACCCCTCCACTTT. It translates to CASSEVADNSPLHF.

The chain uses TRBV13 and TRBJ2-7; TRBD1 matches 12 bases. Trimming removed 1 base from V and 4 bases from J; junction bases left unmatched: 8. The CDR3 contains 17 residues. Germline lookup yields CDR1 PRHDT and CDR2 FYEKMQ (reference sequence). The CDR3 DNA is TGTGCCAGCAGCTTAGACCCGGGACAGGGGGCAGGATACGAGCAGTACTTC. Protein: CASSLDPGQGAGYEQYF.

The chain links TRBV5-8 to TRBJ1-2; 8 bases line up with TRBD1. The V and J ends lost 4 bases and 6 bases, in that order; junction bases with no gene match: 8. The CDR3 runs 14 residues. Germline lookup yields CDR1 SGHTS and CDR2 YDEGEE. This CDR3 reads CASSRRQGQDGYTF. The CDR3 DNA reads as TGTGCCAGCAGCAGACGACAGGGGCAGGATGGCTACACCTTC.

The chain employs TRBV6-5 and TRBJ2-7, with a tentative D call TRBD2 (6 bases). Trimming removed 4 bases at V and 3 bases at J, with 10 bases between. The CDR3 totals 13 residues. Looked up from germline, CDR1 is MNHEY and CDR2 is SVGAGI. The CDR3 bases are TGTGCCAGCAGTTTTGGCGGGGTCTACGAGCAGTACTTC. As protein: CASSFGGVYEQYF.

The CDR3 protein is CASSSLMRPYEQYF. The DNA of the CDR3 is TGTGCCAGCAGTTCCCTAATGCGTCCCTACGAGCAGTACTTC. V and J are TRBV6-5 and TRBJ2-7, with D hard to call. The germline CDR1 and CDR2 sequences are MNHEY and SVGAGI. The CDR3 covers 14 residues. V was clipped by 4 bases and J by 2 bases, with 12 bases between them.

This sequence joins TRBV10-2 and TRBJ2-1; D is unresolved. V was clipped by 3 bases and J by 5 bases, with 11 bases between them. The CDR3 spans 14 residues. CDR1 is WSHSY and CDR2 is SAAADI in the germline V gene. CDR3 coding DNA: TGCGCCAGCAGTGACCCACCCAGGCACAATGAGCAGTTCTTC. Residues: CASSDPPRHNEQFF.